The clone carrying this TCR beta chain was recorded many times. This entry is derived from a study of read filtering for tumor transcriptome and immune sequencing. Molecular barcoded adaptors covering alpha/delta and beta/gamma chains were used on around 400 ng RNA. TCRdb ran MiXCR on the reads and lists one entry per CDR3 protein. This table holds 100,000 to 150,000 distinct CDR3 sequences, 10% to 15% found once. V was pared by 7 bases and J by 3 bases, with 13 bases between. The CDR3 covers 13 residues. Per the germline V gene, CDR1 is SNHLY and CDR2 is FYNNEI. The clonotype originates from a donor aged 40 or older with multiple myeloma. The V call is TRBV2, the J call TRBJ2-7; either TRBD1 or TRBD2 may supply D (5 bases each). Sequencing used a population of CD138-negative cells sorted from bone marrow. The chain's CDR3 is CASNRGTSYEQYF. For the CDR3, the DNA is TGTGCCAGCAATCGGGGCACCAGCTACGAGCAGTACTTC.